A single sample is the source of the 17 T cell receptor beta chains below, sequenced in a study of blood T cell repertoires in COVID-19. Only in-frame clones appear in the TCRdb table, and some are missing; sequencing was by immunoSEQ multiplex PCR. The repertoire holds 150,000 to 200,000 clones, with around three quarters as singletons. The sample taken for sequencing was peripheral blood. These receptors all stem from a man aged 55-75 years with acute or convalescent COVID-19.

The rearrangement links TRBV29-1 to TRBJ1-2; TRBD1 aligns across 7 bases. CDR3 length: 13 residues. J lost 7 bases, V lost 7 bases, and 12 bases had no gene match. Germline V gene data show CDR1 as SQVTM and CDR2 as ANQGSEA. CDR3 DNA sequence: TGCAGCGGTGCGACAGGGTCGGGCGGTGGCTACACCTTC. Its translation is CSGATGSGGGYTF. The full variable domain, in which reference TRBV29-1 and TRBJ1-2 provide the parts outside the CDR3, is SAVISQKPSRDICQRGTSLTIQCQVDSQVTMMFWYRQQPGQSLTLIATANQGSEATYESGFVIDKFPISRPNLTFSTLTVSNMSPEDSSIYLCSGATGSGGGYTFGSGTRLTVV.

The chain couples TRBV12-3 or TRBV12-4 to TRBJ1-1; 7 bases agree with TRBD1. The CDR3 consists of 13 residues. Germline trimming cut 4 bases from V and 8 bases from J; bases unmatched to any gene: 7. The CDR3 coding sequence is TGTGCCAGCAGTTACCCAGGACAGGCCGAAGCTTTCTTT. It translates to CASSYPGQAEAFF.

V gene TRBV18 combines with J gene TRBJ1-2; TRBD1 agrees at 7 bases. Germline V gene sequence: CDR1 KGHSH, CDR2 LQKENI. This CDR3 is built from 16 residues. The J segment lost 2 bases and the V segment lost 3 bases, leaving 9 bases of the junction unmatched. CDR3: CASSPDSGGWNYGYTF. In DNA, the CDR3 is TGTGCCAGCTCACCTGACTCAGGGGGATGGAACTATGGCTACACCTTC.

The V gene is TRBV4-1, the J gene TRBJ2-2; D is unclear. V dropped 4 bases and J dropped 0 bases, with 12 bases sitting between them. This CDR3 is built from 16 residues. Germline CDR1 reads MGHRA; CDR2 reads YSYEKL. The DNA of the CDR3 is TGCGCCAGCAGCCTGTCTAGGCTAACGAACACCGGGGAGCTGTTTTTT. It is translated as CASSLSRLTNTGELFF.

This clone came up once. The V gene is TRBV6-5, the J gene TRBJ2-1; maybe TRBD2 (5 bases). Trimming took off 6 bases at V and 0 bases at J, with 12 bases between the two ends. CDR3 size: 15 residues. The germline gives CDR1 MNHEY, CDR2 SVGAGI. The CDR3, as DNA: TGTGCCAGCAGGACCGACTACGGCTCCTACAATGAGCAGTTCTTC. It translates to CASRTDYGSYNEQFF.

The chain combines TRBV5-5 with TRBJ2-7, with D tentatively TRBD1 (6 bases). With 1 base removed from V and 3 bases from J, the gap between germline ends came to 8 bases. Germline loops: CDR1 SGHKS, CDR2 YYEKEE (reference sequence). CDR3 size: 13 residues. This CDR3 is CASSLPGHYEQYF. The CDR3 DNA reads as TGTGCCAGCAGCTTGCCGGGACACTACGAGCAGTACTTC.

The V and J genes are TRBV14 and TRBJ2-3; D perhaps matches TRBD2 (6 bases). The CDR3 loop spans 18 amino acids. CDR1 is SGHDN and CDR2 is FVKESK in the germline V gene. V was cut by 1 base and J by 2 bases, with 19 bases left in between. The CDR3 DNA sequence: TGTGCCAGCAGCCAAGCGGCAGGGACTGGGGCCAACACAGATACGCAGTATTTT. Protein sequence: CASSQAAGTGANTDTQYF.

This clone was seen a few times. The V and J genes are TRBV4-2 and TRBJ1-1; TRBD1 aligns across 8 bases. Germline V CDR1 and CDR2: LGHNA, YNFKEQ. V shed 1 base, J shed 3 bases, and the junction held 13 bases outside the gene matches. CDR3 length equals 18 residues. Written as DNA, the CDR3 is TGTGCCAGCAGCCAAGTAGGGGGACAGGTGATTAGTGACACTGAAGCTTTCTTT. Its translation is CASSQVGGQVISDTEAFF.

The rearrangement joins TRBV24-1 to TRBJ2-2; 10 bases align to TRBD2. The CDR3 sequence is 16 residues long. Germline V CDR1 and CDR2: KGHDR, SFDVKD. Unmatched junction bases numbered 5, after V lost 3 bases and J lost 5 bases. The CDR3 DNA follows: TGTGCCACCAGTGATGGGCTAGCGGGGGATACCGGGGAGCTGTTTTTT. Translated: CATSDGLAGDTGELFF.

This rearrangement joins TRBV7-2 to TRBJ2-2; possible D gene TRBD1, 6 bases. Trimming took off 3 bases at V and 7 bases at J, with 18 bases between the two ends. CDR1 is SGHTA and CDR2 is FQGNSA in the germline V gene. This CDR3 is built from 16 residues. The CDR3 reads CASSFRDIPSGGELFF. The CDR3 nucleotides are TGTGCCAGCAGCTTCCGGGACATACCCTCGGGCGGGGAGCTGTTTTTT. Based on the CDR3 plus reference TRBV7-2 and TRBJ2-2, the full variable domain is GAGVSQSPSNKVTEKGKDVELRCDPISGHTALYWYRQSLGQGLEFLIYFQGNSAPDKSGLPSDRFSAERTGGSVSTLTIQRTQQEDSAVYLCASSFRDIPSGGELFFGEGSRLTVL.

J is TRBJ2-3 and V is TRBV2; no clear D. The germline V gene has CDR1 SNHLY and CDR2 FYNNEI. The CDR3 is 13 amino acids. The V and J ends lost 7 bases and 0 bases respectively, with 8 bases between them. CDR3 in DNA: TGTGCCAGCATGCGTCCTAGCACAGATACGCAGTATTTT. Its translation is CASMRPSTDTQYF.

The chain links TRBV5-1 to TRBJ2-2, with TRBD1 matching over 9 bases. The CDR3 length is 16 residues. Trimming removed 4 bases from V and 5 bases from J; junction bases left unmatched: 9. CDR1 SGHRS and CDR2 YFSETQ come from the germline V gene. CDR3 loop: CASSLTGTGRTGELFF. CDR3 nucleotide sequence: TGCGCCAGCAGCCTAACCGGGACAGGGAGAACCGGGGAGCTGTTTTTT.

V usage is TRBV24-1 and J usage is TRBJ1-2; TRBD1 matches at 9 bases. The CDR3 is 13 residues long. The V gene's germline CDR1 is KGHDR and CDR2 SFDVKD. V lost 2 bases, J lost 6 bases, and 0 bases stayed unmatched. CDR3 sequence: CATSDWDRDGYTF. DNA of the CDR3: TGTGCCACCAGTGATTGGGACAGGGATGGCTACACCTTC.

The J gene is TRBJ2-1, the V gene TRBV6-2 or TRBV6-3; TRBD1 agrees at 8 bases. The CDR3 totals 15 residues. V was pared by 2 bases and J by 4 bases, with 4 bases of the junction left unmatched. The germline V gene encodes CDR1 MNHEY and CDR2 SVGEGT. In DNA form, the CDR3 reads TGTGCCAGCAGTTACGCCAGGGGGCTATACAATGAGCAGTTCTTC. Translation: CASSYARGLYNEQFF.

The V gene is TRBV9, the J gene TRBJ1-2; no firm D call. Trimming cost V 0 bases and J 3 bases, with 9 bases left between them. Looked up from germline, CDR1 is SGDLS and CDR2 is YYNGEE. This CDR3 is built from 14 residues. CDR3 protein: CASSVGGAHYGYTF. Here the CDR3 DNA reads TGTGCCAGCAGCGTAGGCGGAGCTCACTATGGCTACACCTTC.

This clone was counted once. This chain connects TRBV27 to TRBJ2-3; D possibly corresponds to TRBD2 (6 bases). CDR3 length: 10 residues. The ends were cut back, 9 bases at V and 6 bases at J, with 7 bases in the middle. Germline CDR1 MNHEY, CDR2 SMNVEV (reference sequence). Here the CDR3 DNA reads TGTGCCAGTGGGGGGGATACGCAGTATTTT. Amino acids: CASGGDTQYF.

The chain couples TRBV4-3 to TRBJ1-1; D is possibly TRBD1 (6 bases). Germline V gene data show CDR1 as LGHNA and CDR2 as YSLEER. CDR3 length equals 15 residues. V was clipped by 5 bases and J by 0 bases, with 13 bases between them. The CDR3 DNA sequence: TGCGCCAGCAGCGGGGCCAGGACAGTGAACACTGAAGCTTTCTTT. This translates into CASSGARTVNTEAFF.